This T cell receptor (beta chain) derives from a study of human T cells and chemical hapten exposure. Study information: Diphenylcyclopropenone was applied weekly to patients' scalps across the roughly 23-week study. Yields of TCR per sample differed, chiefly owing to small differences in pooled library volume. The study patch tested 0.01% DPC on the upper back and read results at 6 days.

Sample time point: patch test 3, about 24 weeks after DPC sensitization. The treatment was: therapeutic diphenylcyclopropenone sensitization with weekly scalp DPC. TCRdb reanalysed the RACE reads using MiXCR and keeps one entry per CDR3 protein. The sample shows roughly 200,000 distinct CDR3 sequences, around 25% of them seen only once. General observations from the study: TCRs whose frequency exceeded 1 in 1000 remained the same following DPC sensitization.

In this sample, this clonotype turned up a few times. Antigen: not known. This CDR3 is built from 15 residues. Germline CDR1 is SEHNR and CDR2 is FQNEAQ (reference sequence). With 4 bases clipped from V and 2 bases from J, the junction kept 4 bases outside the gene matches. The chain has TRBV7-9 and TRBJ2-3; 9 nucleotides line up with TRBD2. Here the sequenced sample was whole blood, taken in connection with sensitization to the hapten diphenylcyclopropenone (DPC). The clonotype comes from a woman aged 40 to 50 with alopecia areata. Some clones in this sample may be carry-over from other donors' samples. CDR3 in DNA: TGTGCCAGCAGCTCCCTAGCGGGGATCACAGATACGCAGTATTTT. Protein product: CASSSLAGITDTQYF.